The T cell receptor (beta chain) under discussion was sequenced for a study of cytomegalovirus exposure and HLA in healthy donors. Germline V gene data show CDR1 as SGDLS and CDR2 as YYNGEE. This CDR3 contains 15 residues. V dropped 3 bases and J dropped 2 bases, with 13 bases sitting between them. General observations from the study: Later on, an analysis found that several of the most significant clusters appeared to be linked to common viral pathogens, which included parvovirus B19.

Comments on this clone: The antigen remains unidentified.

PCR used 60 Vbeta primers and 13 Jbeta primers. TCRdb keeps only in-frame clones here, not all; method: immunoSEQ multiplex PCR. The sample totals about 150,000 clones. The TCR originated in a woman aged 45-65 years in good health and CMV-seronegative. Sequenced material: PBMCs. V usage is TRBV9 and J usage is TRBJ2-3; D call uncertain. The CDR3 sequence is CASSASAQNTDTQYF. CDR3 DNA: TGTGCCAGCAGCGCTAGTGCGCAAAACACAGATACGCAGTATTTT.